Sequencing of this T cell receptor beta chain was carried out in a study of shared clonotypes between healthy human individuals. About this clone: Other nucleotide sequences in the sample specify the same CDR3.

The assay was immunoSEQ multiplex PCR, and TCRdb's table has in-frame clones only and misses some. The data hold over a million clones, with roughly 95% observed a single time. Germline V gives CDR1 SGHDT, CDR2 YYEEEE. The CDR3 covers 14 residues. The germline V and J ends were trimmed by 7 bases and 1 base, with 15 bases remaining between them. This TCR derives from a man aged 30 to 39 in good health. V and J are TRBV5-6 and TRBJ2-7, with TRBD2 as a possible D gene (6 bases). The specimen sequenced was naive CD4+ T cells sorted from blood. Subset meaning: CD45RA+ positively selected. The chain's CDR3 is CASRLSGGSYEQYF. The CDR3 DNA reads TGTGCCAGCCGGCTCTCTGGAGGGTCCTACGAGCAGTACTTC.